This TCR beta chain originates from a study of T cell responses to AZD1222 COVID-19 vaccine. The CDR3 extends over 18 amino acids. In germline, CDR1 is MNHNS, CDR2 SASEGT. V was cut by 3 bases and J by 2 bases, with 20 bases left in between. TCRdb's table, derived via immunoSEQ multiplex PCR, lists solely in-frame clones and lacks some. The repertoire consists of 95,000 to 150,000 clones, with around 88% occurring once and the leading ten covering approximately 10%. The sequenced sample was peripheral blood, obtained on day 0 of MenACWY control vaccination. The origin of this receptor is an adult in good health. The J gene is TRBJ1-5, the V gene TRBV6-1, with D unclear. The CDR3 spells CASSEFTGSYIRNQPQHF. CDR3 bases: TGTGCCAGCAGTGAGTTCACCGGATCCTATATTCGCAATCAGCCCCAGCATTTT.